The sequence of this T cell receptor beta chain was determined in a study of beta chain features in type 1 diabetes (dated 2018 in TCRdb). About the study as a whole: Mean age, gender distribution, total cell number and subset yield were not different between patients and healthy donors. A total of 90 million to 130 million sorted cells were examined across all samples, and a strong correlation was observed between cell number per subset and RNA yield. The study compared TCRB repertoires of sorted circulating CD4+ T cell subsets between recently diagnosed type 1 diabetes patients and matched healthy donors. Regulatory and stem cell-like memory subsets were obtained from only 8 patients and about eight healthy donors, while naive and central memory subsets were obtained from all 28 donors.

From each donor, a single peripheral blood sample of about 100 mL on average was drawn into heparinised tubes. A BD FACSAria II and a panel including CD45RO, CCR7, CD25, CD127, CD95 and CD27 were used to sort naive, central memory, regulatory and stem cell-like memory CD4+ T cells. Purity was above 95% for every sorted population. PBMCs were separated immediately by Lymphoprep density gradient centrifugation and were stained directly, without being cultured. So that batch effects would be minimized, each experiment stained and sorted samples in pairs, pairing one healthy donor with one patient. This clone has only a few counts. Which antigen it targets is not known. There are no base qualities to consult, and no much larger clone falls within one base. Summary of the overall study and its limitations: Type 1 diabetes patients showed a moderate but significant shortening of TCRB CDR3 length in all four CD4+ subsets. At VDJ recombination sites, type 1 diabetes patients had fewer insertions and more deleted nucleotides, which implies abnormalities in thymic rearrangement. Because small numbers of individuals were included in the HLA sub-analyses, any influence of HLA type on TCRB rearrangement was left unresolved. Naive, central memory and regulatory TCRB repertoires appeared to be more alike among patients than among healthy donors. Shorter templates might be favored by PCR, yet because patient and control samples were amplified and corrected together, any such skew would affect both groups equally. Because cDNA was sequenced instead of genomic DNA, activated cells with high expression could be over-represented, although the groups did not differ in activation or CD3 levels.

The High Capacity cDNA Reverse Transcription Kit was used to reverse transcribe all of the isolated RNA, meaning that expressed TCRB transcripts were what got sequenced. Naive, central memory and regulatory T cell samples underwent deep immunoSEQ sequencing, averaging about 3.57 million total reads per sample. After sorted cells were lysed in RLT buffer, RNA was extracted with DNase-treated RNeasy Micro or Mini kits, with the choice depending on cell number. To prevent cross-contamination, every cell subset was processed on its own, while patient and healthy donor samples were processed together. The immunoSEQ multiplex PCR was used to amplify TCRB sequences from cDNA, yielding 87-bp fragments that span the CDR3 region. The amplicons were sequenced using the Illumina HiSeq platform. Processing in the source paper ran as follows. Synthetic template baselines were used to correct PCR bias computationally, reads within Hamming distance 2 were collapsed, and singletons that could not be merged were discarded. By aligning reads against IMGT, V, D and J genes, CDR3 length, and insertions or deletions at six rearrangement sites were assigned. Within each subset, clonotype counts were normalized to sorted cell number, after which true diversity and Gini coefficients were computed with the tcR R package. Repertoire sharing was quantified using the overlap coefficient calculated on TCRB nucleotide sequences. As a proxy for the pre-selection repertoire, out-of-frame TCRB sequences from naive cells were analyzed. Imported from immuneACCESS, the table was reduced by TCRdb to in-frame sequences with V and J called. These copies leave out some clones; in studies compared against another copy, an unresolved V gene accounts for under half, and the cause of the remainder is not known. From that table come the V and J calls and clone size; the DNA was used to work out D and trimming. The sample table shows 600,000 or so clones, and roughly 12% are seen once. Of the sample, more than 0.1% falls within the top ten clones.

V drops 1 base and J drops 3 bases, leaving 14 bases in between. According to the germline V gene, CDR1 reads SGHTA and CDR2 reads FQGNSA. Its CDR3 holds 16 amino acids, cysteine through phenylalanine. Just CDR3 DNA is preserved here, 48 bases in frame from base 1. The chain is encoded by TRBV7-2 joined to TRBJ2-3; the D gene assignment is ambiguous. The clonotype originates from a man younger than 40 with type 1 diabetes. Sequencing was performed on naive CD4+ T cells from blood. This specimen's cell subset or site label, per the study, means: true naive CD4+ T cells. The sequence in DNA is TGTGCCAGCAGCTTAGTCTACGGGTCCCGTACAGATACGCAGTATTTT. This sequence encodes CASSLVYGSRTDTQYF.